The clone carrying this TCR beta chain was detected many times. As yet, its antigen is unknown. The sample comes from a study of regulatory T cells in long-lasting Graves disease. Study conclusions and caveats: There were preferences for TRBV28, TRBJ1-2 and TRBJ2-5 in persistent disease. Examination was confined to peripheral blood, excluding thyroid tissue. Compared with new cases, persistent Graves' patients showed reduced TCR diversity.

Time point indicated: persistent/refractory GD, antithyroid drugs over 5 years with positive TRAb. Researchers made the TCR library from RNA that was extracted from PBMCs. American Thyroid Association guidelines were used to diagnose Graves' disease. The CDR3 is 13 residues long. Between the trimmed V and J ends, which lost 5 bases and 4 bases, there was a span of 9 bases. The V gene's germline CDR1 is MDHEN and CDR2 SYDVKM. For TCR beta, libraries came from iRepertoire HTBI primers and Arm-PCR of CDR3 regions. TCRdb analysed the multiplex PCR reads with MiXCR anew, one entry per CDR3 protein. The repertoire has around 460,000 distinct CDR3 sequences, roughly 21% of them found once; the top ten carry about 6.6%.

The sequence derives from a female donor with Graves disease. The chain employs TRBV28 and TRBJ1-5; D gene ambiguous. The sample consisted of peripheral blood mononuclear cells (PBMCs), taken when the disease was refractory, from a patient treated with antithyroid drugs. The DNA for the CDR3 is TGTGCCAGCAGTGAACACACGAATCAGCCCCAGCATTTT. Protein product: CASSEHTNQPQHF.